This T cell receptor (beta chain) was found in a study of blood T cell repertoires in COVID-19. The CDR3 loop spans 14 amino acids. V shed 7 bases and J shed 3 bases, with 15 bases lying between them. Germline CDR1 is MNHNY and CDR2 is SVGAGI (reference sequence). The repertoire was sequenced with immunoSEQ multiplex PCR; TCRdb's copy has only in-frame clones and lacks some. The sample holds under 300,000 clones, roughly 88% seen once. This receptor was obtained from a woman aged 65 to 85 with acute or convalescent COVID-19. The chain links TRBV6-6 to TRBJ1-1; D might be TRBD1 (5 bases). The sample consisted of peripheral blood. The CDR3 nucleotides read TGTGCCAGCATCTCCCTGGGGGGGGACACTGAAGCTTTCTTT. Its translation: CASISLGGDTEAFF.